Many counts were recorded for the clone carrying this T cell receptor (beta chain). What it recognizes is unknown. The data were taken from a study of blood T cells in healthy people across ages. Overall study findings and caveats: Nothing was known about donor CMV status, and this possibly confounded expanded clonotype changes. Those diversity estimates obtained from one million T cells were thought to be underestimates.

Germline V lookup: CDR1 MDHEN, CDR2 SYDVKM. The V and J ends lost 7 bases and 4 bases respectively, with 13 bases between them. This CDR3 has 13 amino acids. A second 7 to 11 cycle PCR used barcoded and J-beta primers. TCRdb processed the 5' RACE reads anew with MiXCR; each CDR3 protein has one entry. Of approximately 800,000 distinct CDR3 sequences listed, 40% to 65% were seen once; the top ten hold about 42%. This chain uses TRBV28 with TRBJ1-1; D uncertain. The sequence was obtained from an elderly man in good health. Sequencing was carried out using blood. This chain's CDR3 is CASKSLESTEAFF. CDR3 coding DNA: TGTGCCAGCAAGTCCCTGGAGAGCACTGAAGCTTTCTTT.